These 5 T cell receptor beta chains share one sample of origin, sequenced in a study of blood T cell repertoires in COVID-19. Profiling relied on immunoSEQ multiplex PCR, and the TCRdb table lists in-frame clones only, not all of them. The sample lists 350,000 to 450,000 clones, approximately 89% occurring once. What was sequenced was PBMCs or T cells enriched from blood (not recorded which). The receptors were gathered from a woman aged 40 to 50 who had been exposed to COVID-19.

The gene calls are TRBV5-4 and TRBJ2-2; D not resolved. This CDR3 is 15 amino acids long. Germline loops: CDR1 SGHNT, CDR2 YYREEE (reference sequence). Trimming cost V 0 bases and J 0 bases, with 6 bases left between them. Here the CDR3 reads CASSLGRANTGELFF. CDR3 sequence (DNA): TGTGCCAGCAGCTTGGGTAGAGCGAACACCGGGGAGCTGTTTTTT.

V and J are TRBV2 and TRBJ2-7, with TRBD1 identical over 9 bases. V lost 5 bases, J lost 7 bases, and 12 bases stayed unmatched. The CDR3 spans 15 residues. Germline V gene sequence: CDR1 SNHLY, CDR2 FYNNEI. CDR3 nucleotides: TGTGCCAGCAGTACCCCCGGGGACAGGGTGGGGGAGCAGTACTTC. Translated, it gives CASSTPGDRVGEQYF.

The chain carries TRBV7-2 and TRBJ2-7; D may be TRBD2 (6 bases). CDR1 and CDR2 from the germline V gene are SGHTA and FQGNSA. Deletions cut 0 bases from V and 0 bases from J, with 6 bases between. The CDR3 has 14 amino acids. The CDR3 spells CASSLADYSYEQYF. The CDR3 DNA reads as TGTGCCAGCAGCTTAGCGGACTACTCCTACGAGCAGTACTTC.

The chain is built from TRBV5-1 and TRBJ2-3, with a weak D call TRBD1 (6 bases). Germline CDR1 and CDR2: SGHRS and YFSETQ. CDR3 size: 15 residues. V was pared by 3 bases and J by 5 bases, with 16 bases between. This chain's CDR3 is CASSSPSTGLDTQYF. In DNA form, the CDR3 reads TGCGCCAGCAGCTCGCCCTCTACAGGGTTAGATACGCAGTATTTT. The variable domain in full, with the rest retrieved from reference TRBV5-1 and TRBJ2-3, is KAGVTQTPRYLIKTRGQQVTLSCSPISGHRSVSWYQQTPGQGLQFLFEYFSETQRNKGNFPGRFSGRQFSNSRSEMNVSTLELGDSALYLCASSSPSTGLDTQYFGPGTRLTVL.

The gene calls are TRBV5-1 and TRBJ2-5, with D possibly being TRBD1 (6 bases). From germline, CDR1 is SGHRS and CDR2 YFSETQ. Trimming took off 4 bases at V and 3 bases at J, with 13 bases between the two ends. The CDR3 covers 14 residues. CDR3 sequence: CASSATGTKETQYF. Here the CDR3 DNA reads TGCGCCAGCAGCGCAACAGGGACCAAAGAGACCCAGTACTTC.